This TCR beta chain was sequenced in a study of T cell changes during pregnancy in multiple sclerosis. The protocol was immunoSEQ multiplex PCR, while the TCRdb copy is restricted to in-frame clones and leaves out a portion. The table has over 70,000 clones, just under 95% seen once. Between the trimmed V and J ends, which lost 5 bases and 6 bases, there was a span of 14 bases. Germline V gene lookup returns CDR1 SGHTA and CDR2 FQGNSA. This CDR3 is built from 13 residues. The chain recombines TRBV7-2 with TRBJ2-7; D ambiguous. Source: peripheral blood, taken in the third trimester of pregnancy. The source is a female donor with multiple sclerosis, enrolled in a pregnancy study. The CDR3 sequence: CASSPVASSEQYF. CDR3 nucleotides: TGTGCCAGCAGCCCTGTGGCTAGTTCCGAGCAGTACTTC.